The 13 T cell receptor beta chains in this list originate from one sample, sequenced in a study of T cells in Graves' hyperthyroidism and ophthalmopathy. TCR beta CDR3 sequences were amplified from RNA transcripts. During a first-round RT-PCR of the TCR CDR3, the HTBI primer set was used. TCRdb reprocessed the multiplex PCR reads via MiXCR and lists one record per CDR3 protein. The table lists fewer than 500,000 distinct CDR3 sequences, 14% to 15% of them singletons. The specimen was blood. Receptors originate from a man aged 18 to 29 with Graves' ophthalmopathy.

This clonotype was detected ten times or more. This chain joins TRBV5-6 and TRBJ2-7; D uncertain. This CDR3 is 15 amino acids long. V was trimmed by 0 bases and J by 4 bases, leaving 14 bases between them. Germline V gene data show CDR1 as SGHDT and CDR2 as YYEEEE. The CDR3 DNA sequence: TGTGCCAGCAGCTTGGCCGGCAGAACAAAATACGAGCAGTACTTC. Its protein product is CASSLAGRTKYEQYF.

This clonotype appeared a few times. This chain joins TRBV7-9 and TRBJ1-2; possible D gene TRBD1, 6 bases. V lost 3 bases, J lost 4 bases, and 15 bases lay in between. Germline CDR1 reads SEHNR; CDR2 reads FQNEAQ (reference sequence). The CDR3 has 15 residues. CDR3: CASSLGTGQSYGYTF. Written as DNA, the CDR3 is TGTGCCAGCAGCTTGGGTACAGGGCAGAGCTATGGCTACACCTTC.

The chain carries TRBV12-3 or TRBV12-4 and TRBJ2-3; 10 nucleotides line up with TRBD2. The length of the CDR3 is 15 residues. Trimming cost V 5 bases and J 6 bases; bases outside gene matches: 8. The DNA for the CDR3 is TGTGCCAGCAGTCCCCCTCTAGCGGGGGTGGATACGCAGTATTTT. Translated, it gives CASSPPLAGVDTQYF.

This clonotype was detected ten times or more. The chain has TRBV6-1 and TRBJ2-5; no definite D call. V dropped 5 bases and J dropped 5 bases, with 6 bases sitting between them. Germline-derived CDR1 and CDR2 are MNHNS and SASEGT. CDR3 size: 11 residues. Here the CDR3 reads CASSRLETQYF. The CDR3, as DNA: TGTGCCAGCAGTCGGTTGGAGACCCAGTACTTC.

The chain uses TRBV4-2 and TRBJ2-4; D uncertain. Germline lookup yields CDR1 LGHNA and CDR2 YNFKEQ. Deletions cut 4 bases from V and 3 bases from J, with 19 bases between. The CDR3 has 17 residues. The DNA of the CDR3 is TGTGCCAGCAGCCCCACAGAACTATCCTTCGGCAAAAACATTCAGTACTTC. It specifies CASSPTELSFGKNIQYF.

As regards this clonotype: Relative to the germline gene, one junction end is altered; a read error may explain this. This chain links TRBV9 with TRBJ2-7; 7 bases align to TRBD1. The germline CDR1 and CDR2 sequences are SGDLS and YYNGEE. The CDR3 runs 15 residues. Written as DNA, the CDR3 is TGTGCCAGCAGCCCAGAGGGGGCAGGGCCCTACGGGCAGTACTTC. Its protein product is CASSPEGAGPYGQYF.

Ten or more counts support this clonotype. The chain joins TRBV30 to TRBJ2-2, with TRBD1 matching over 10 bases. The CDR3 loop spans 17 amino acids. Per the germline V gene, CDR1 is GTSNPN and CDR2 is SVGIG (reference sequence). With 4 bases clipped from V and 0 bases from J, the junction kept 8 bases outside the gene matches. CDR3 bases: TGTGCCTGGACTCCTCCGGGACAGGGGTCGAACACCGGGGAGCTGTTTTTT. As protein: CAWTPPGQGSNTGELFF.

This clonotype was detected ten times or more. V and J are TRBV3-1 and TRBJ2-1; TRBD2 agrees at 8 bases. V was clipped by 4 bases and J by 7 bases; unmatched bases: 18. The CDR3 runs 18 residues. Germline V gives CDR1 LGHDT, CDR2 YNNKEL (reference sequence). The DNA of the CDR3 is TGTGCCAGCAGCCCGTATGCCTGGGAAGCGGGAGATCGGAATGAGCAGTTCTTC. Residues: CASSPYAWEAGDRNEQFF.

This chain connects TRBV19 to TRBJ2-1, with unresolved D. The V end lost 8 bases, the J end lost 0 bases, and 11 bases lay between the germline ends. Germline V gives CDR1 LNHDA, CDR2 SQIVND (reference sequence). This CDR3 contains 14 residues. The CDR3 sequence is CASGIQSSYNEQFF. The CDR3 nucleotides read TGTGCCAGTGGGATCCAGAGCTCCTACAATGAGCAGTTCTTC.

This clonotype has at least ten counts. The chain employs TRBV20-1 and TRBJ2-7; the match to TRBD2 covers 8 bases. CDR1 is DFQATT, CDR2 SNEGSKA, per germline (reference sequence). V gave up 0 bases and J gave up 4 bases; unmatched junction bases: 8. CDR3 size: 15 residues. CDR3 nucleotide sequence: TGCAGTGCTAGAGATCCCCGGGAGGGCCTTTACGAGCAGTACTTC. Its protein product is CSARDPREGLYEQYF.

This clonotype has at least ten counts. This chain connects TRBV11-2 to TRBJ2-7; no firm D call. The CDR3 is 14 residues long. Trimming removed 7 bases at V and 2 bases at J, with 15 bases between. Germline CDR1 reads SGHAT; CDR2 reads FQNNGV. CDR3: CASTSSATPYEQYF. The CDR3 nucleotides are TGTGCCAGCACCTCAAGTGCAACCCCCTACGAGCAGTACTTC. Full variable domain (remainder filled in from reference TRBV11-2 and TRBJ2-7): EAGVAQSPRYKIIEKRQSVAFWCNPISGHATLYWYQQILGQGPKLLIQFQNNGVVDDSQLPKDRFSAERLKGVDSTLKIQPAKLEDSAVYLCASTSSATPYEQYFGPGTRLTVT.

The chain links TRBV11-2 to TRBJ2-4; TRBD2 matches 8 bases. V trimming: 8 bases; J trimming: 7 bases; junction bases outside the gene matches: 7. This CDR3 is built from 13 residues. Germline V gene lookup returns CDR1 SGHAT and CDR2 FQNNGV. This chain's CDR3 is CASSRRGANIQYF. In nucleotides, the CDR3 is TGTGCCAGCTCGAGGCGGGGGGCCAACATTCAGTACTTC.

As for this clonotype: A read error may be the cause here, since a much bigger clone is one base away. V gene TRBV20-1 combines with J gene TRBJ2-5; 7 bases line up with TRBD1. The CDR3 contains 11 residues. CDR1 and CDR2 (germline): DFQATT, SNEGSKA (reference sequence). Here the CDR3 DNA reads TGCAGTGTGACAGGGCAAGGGACCCAGTACTTC. Its protein is CSVTGQGTQYF.